This is a list of T cell receptor beta chains from one sample in a study of cytomegalovirus exposure and HLA in healthy donors. TCRdb keeps only in-frame clones here, not all; method: immunoSEQ multiplex PCR. The sample has some 200,000 clones; about 80% are singletons. Specimen: PBMCs. The receptors originated from a woman aged 50 to 65 in good health and CMV-seropositive. Both conserved end residues are trimmed from each CDR3. D genes are given only for firm matches.

j_call d_call v_call cdr3_aa
TRBJ1-1 . TRBV7-3 ASSQSDSFTEAF
TRBJ1-3 TRBD1 TRBV5-6 ASSPGTGTSGNTIY
TRBJ2-7 . TRBV7-3 ASSLTRQGLYEQY
TRBJ2-3 TRBD2 TRBV4-1 ASSQVSGRGGRADTQY
TRBJ1-2 . TRBV30 AWSVPGTLRPNYGYT
TRBJ1-4 . TRBV6-6 ASSYSGGAREKLF
TRBJ1-2 TRBD1 TRBV5-4 ASSLEGTGVENYGYT
TRBJ1-1 . TRBV9 ASSAGNLNTEAF
TRBJ1-6 . TRBV7-2 ASSLAIRNSPLH
TRBJ1-6 . TRBV5-1 ASSLAATNSPLH
TRBJ1-6 TRBD1 TRBV5-6 ASSSWGTGGRNSPLH
TRBJ2-3 . TRBV5-1 ASYLTGLQGDTQY
TRBJ2-7 TRBD1 TRBV4-1 ASSQPGQGYEQY
TRBJ2-2 TRBD2 TRBV7-9 ASSLAGGNTGELF
TRBJ2-7 . TRBV7-9 SSSLGGPYEQY
TRBJ1-2 TRBD1 TRBV5-1 ASSSTGDNYGYT
TRBJ1-6 . TRBV4-3 ASSQERGSPLH
TRBJ2-3 TRBD1 TRBV6-5 ASSPGDRLTDTQY
TRBJ2-3 TRBD2 TRBV5-4 ASSTIAGGNAADTQY
TRBJ2-1 TRBD2 TRBV6-1 ASRLWTSGANEQF
TRBJ2-2 . TRBV6-1 ASTRLVSGELF
TRBJ2-3 . TRBV6-5 ASTAGTSTDTQY
TRBJ1-5 . TRBV5-5 ASSLGGEGQPQH
TRBJ1-2 . TRBV7-9 ASSPQGRGLYGYT
TRBJ1-2 TRBD1 TRBV5-4 ASQTGTEYGYT
TRBJ1-6 . TRBV6-5 ASSYWQGFDNSPLH
TRBJ1-2 . TRBV28 ASERDFQRPYT
TRBJ2-7 TRBD2 TRBV5-5 ASSLRAGDSVEQY
TRBJ1-2 TRBD1 TRBV7-9 ASSYIPGQGRPDGYT
TRBJ2-1 TRBD2 TRBV6-5 ASSPGGAGEQF
TRBJ1-6 . TRBV4-1 ASSQAGRERNSPLH
TRBJ1-5 TRBD1 TRBV4-1 ASSSGTGNQPQH
TRBJ2-7 TRBD2 TRBV11-2 ASSLDLIAAGGPYEQY
TRBJ2-5 TRBD2 TRBV4-2 ASSQAAGVETQY
TRBJ2-1 . TRBV15 ATSRDRLVYNEQF
TRBJ2-5 TRBD2 TRBV6-1 ASETAGGPETQD
TRBJ1-6 TRBD1 TRBV7-2 ASSLAPGGNSPLH
TRBJ1-5 . TRBV7-9 ASSLSLAQPQH
TRBJ2-1 TRBD1 TRBV7-9 ASSPPGGGNEQF
TRBJ1-2 TRBD1 TRBV6-6 ASSPPTGGSGGYT
TRBJ2-7 . TRBV19 ALIPREEPYEQY
TRBJ2-3 . TRBV10-1 ASSDRLAADTQY
TRBJ1-1 . TRBV10-1 ASSEGTGSIAEAF
TRBJ2-2 . TRBV4-1 ASSQAGLGTGELF
TRBJ1-5 . TRBV19 AGSIGRDNNQPQH
TRBJ2-5 TRBD2 TRBV29-1 SASKRGGRETQY
TRBJ1-1 . TRBV7-2 ASSFHGGGGTEAF
TRBJ2-3 TRBD1 TRBV2 AGEGGSTDTQY
TRBJ2-1 TRBD1 TRBV7-3 ASSGGTGGGQF
TRBJ2-3 TRBD2 TRBV5-4 ASSWGTSGGATDTQY
TRBJ2-5 TRBD2 TRBV4-3 ASSQDPPSGVQETQY
TRBJ2-1 TRBD2 TRBV19 ASSIERGGYNEQF
TRBJ2-7 TRBD1 TRBV7-6 ASSLYETGGTYEQY
TRBJ2-7 TRBD1 TRBV28 ASSPPGTGAYEQY
TRBJ1-5 . TRBV9 ASSVEGARQANQPQH
TRBJ1-2 . TRBV18 ASSPEGQATPGYT
TRBJ1-1 . TRBV10-3 ATRGGLNTEAF
TRBJ2-2 TRBD1 TRBV11-1 ASSLEGGHTGELF
TRBJ2-1 TRBD2 TRBV10-3 AISITTSGRYNEQF